There are a few counts of the clone carrying this TCR beta chain. Each CDR3 protein gets one entry after TCRdb re-called the RACE reads with MiXCR. The sample lists over 75,000 distinct CDR3 sequences, around 9.9% seen once, with 1% to 1.2% in the top ten. This sample was taken from a study of human T cells and chemical hapten exposure. This CDR3 is 16 amino acids long. With 0 bases clipped from V and 6 bases from J, the junction kept 5 bases outside the gene matches. The V gene's germline CDR1 is SEHNR and CDR2 FQNEAQ (reference sequence). Time point specified: patch test 3, about 24 weeks after DPC sensitization. Specified treatment: therapeutic diphenylcyclopropenone sensitization with weekly scalp DPC.

The sequence came from a woman in her twenties or thirties with alopecia areata. Some clones in this sample may be carry-over from other donors' samples. The sample here was whole blood, taken in connection with sensitization to the hapten diphenylcyclopropenone (DPC). The chain combines TRBV7-9 with TRBJ2-2, with 9 bases fitting TRBD2. For the CDR3, the DNA is TGTGCCAGCAGCTTAGCGAGCGGGGGGACCCCCGGGGAGCTGTTTTTT. Translating it yields CASSLASGGTPGELFF.